The 3 T cell receptor beta chains below were found in one sample sequenced in a study of T-cell reconstitution after alpha-beta-depleted transplantation in children. This sample's TCRbeta library carried unique molecular identifier barcodes. TCRdb ran MiXCR on the PCR reads and lists one entry per CDR3 protein. Of 200,000 or so distinct CDR3 sequences in the sample, 6.3% were seen once. The material was PBMCs, obtained before TCRalphabeta/CD19-depleted stem cell transplant. These receptors came from a girl in the first two years of life with combined immunodeficiency, due to receive a stem cell transplant.

This clonotype was seen repeatedly, ten times or more. The chain uses TRBV6-2 or TRBV6-3 and TRBJ2-5; perhaps D is TRBD1 or TRBD2 (5 bases each). Germline lookup yields CDR1 MNHEY and CDR2 SVGEGT. The length of the CDR3 is 15 residues. Trimming pared 6 bases from V and 1 base from J, leaving 15 bases between. CDR3 sequence reads: CASSHRGNRQETQYF. The DNA for the CDR3 is TGTGCCAGCAGCCATCGGGGCAACCGCCAAGAGACCCAGTACTTC.

The V gene is TRBV5-1, the J gene TRBJ2-7; 8 bases map to TRBD1. The germline gives CDR1 SGHRS, CDR2 YFSETQ. There are 13 residues in the CDR3. V was clipped by 7 bases and J by 6 bases; unmatched bases: 9. CDR3 protein: CASEDPGGGEQYF. The CDR3, as DNA: TGCGCCAGCGAAGACCCAGGGGGCGGCGAGCAGTACTTC. The whole variable domain, filled in from reference TRBV5-1 and TRBJ2-7, reads KAGVTQTPRYLIKTRGQQVTLSCSPISGHRSVSWYQQTPGQGLQFLFEYFSETQRNKGNFPGRFSGRQFSNSRSEMNVSTLELGDSALYLCASEDPGGGEQYFGPGTRLTVT.

This clonotype was seen many times. The chain couples TRBV7-8 to TRBJ2-7; D perhaps matches TRBD2 (6 bases). Between the trimmed V and J ends, which lost 6 bases and 0 bases, there was a span of 18 bases. CDR3 length: 16 amino acids. CDR1 and CDR2 from the germline V gene are SGHVS and FQNEAQ. CDR3 protein: CASSPKRVWSSYEQYF. The CDR3 DNA reads as TGTGCCAGCAGTCCTAAGCGGGTCTGGAGCTCCTACGAGCAGTACTTC.